The 29 T cell receptor beta chains in this list originate from one sample, sequenced in a study of STAT5B mutations in CD4+ large granular lymphocyte leukemia. The repertoire was sequenced with immunoSEQ multiplex PCR; TCRdb's copy has only in-frame clones and lacks some. This sample has 37,000 or so clones, with approximately 84% found just once. The specimen was CD4+ T cells from blood buffy coats. The receptor set was obtained from a human donor in good health.

The chain links TRBV2 to TRBJ2-3; maybe TRBD2 (5 bases). Germline V gene lookup returns CDR1 SNHLY and CDR2 FYNNEI. The CDR3 has 16 amino acids. V shed 2 bases and J shed 4 bases, with 16 bases lying between them. CDR3 sequence (DNA): TGTGCCAGCAGTGAACTGGCGGGCCGCGGTCCAGATACGCAGTATTTT. Translating gives CASSELAGRGPDTQYF.

The V gene is TRBV25-1, the J gene TRBJ2-1; D remains ambiguous. Germline loops: CDR1 MGHDK, CDR2 SYGVNS. The V and J ends lost 3 bases and 11 bases respectively, with 20 bases between them. This CDR3 has 15 amino acids. The CDR3 spells CASSDPSLLTMKQFF. CDR3 sequence (DNA): TGTGCCAGCAGTGATCCCTCCTTGCTTACAATGAAGCAGTTCTTC.

V usage is TRBV28 and J usage is TRBJ1-2; 8 bases fit TRBD1. There are 14 residues in the CDR3. From germline, CDR1 is MDHEN and CDR2 SYDVKM. The V segment lost 6 bases and the J segment 3 bases; nucleotides outside the gene matches: 6. CDR3 coding DNA: TGTGCCAGCAGGCCGACAGGGGCGGACTATGGCTACACCTTC. It translates to CASRPTGADYGYTF.

The chain links TRBV6-1 to TRBJ1-4; D gene uncertain. The CDR3 loop spans 15 amino acids. Germline-derived CDR1 and CDR2 are MNHNS and SASEGT. The V end was cut by 3 bases, the J end by 0 bases, with 8 bases between. Here the CDR3 reads CASSDYVPTNEKLFF. The CDR3 DNA sequence: TGTGCCAGCAGTGACTACGTTCCAACTAATGAAAAACTGTTTTTT.

This clone has just one count. The V call is TRBV10-3, the J call TRBJ1-5; no firm D call. Germline values: CDR1 ENHRY, CDR2 SYGVKD. This CDR3 contains 13 residues. The germline V and J ends were trimmed by 6 bases and 6 bases, with 12 bases remaining between them. CDR3 DNA sequence: TGTGCCATCAGGCCGAACACGGGTCAGCCCCAGCATTTT. Its translation: CAIRPNTGQPQHF.

V is TRBV6-1 and J is TRBJ2-5, with no clear D. The CDR3 loop spans 13 amino acids. The V gene's germline CDR1 is MNHNS and CDR2 SASEGT. V lost 5 bases to trimming and J lost 0 bases, with 7 bases between them. CDR3 in DNA: TGTGCCAGCAGTATGGCAGACCAAGAGACCCAGTACTTC. Encoded protein: CASSMADQETQYF.

The V gene is TRBV7-8, the J gene TRBJ2-1, with D possibly being TRBD1 (5 bases). Trimming left V 5 bases short and J 0 bases short, with 11 bases between. Germline CDR1 SGHVS, CDR2 FQNEAQ. The CDR3 contains 15 residues. The CDR3 is CASSPGFSSYNEQFF. DNA for the CDR3: TGTGCCAGCAGCCCAGGGTTCAGCTCCTACAATGAGCAGTTCTTC.

This chain links TRBV15 with TRBJ1-3; D is unresolved. CDR3 length equals 14 residues. Trimming cost V 5 bases and J 3 bases, with 11 bases left between them. Per the germline V gene, CDR1 is LNHNV and CDR2 is YYDKDF (reference sequence). CDR3 sequence reads: CATSPPFGGNTIYF. DNA for the CDR3: TGTGCCACCAGCCCACCGTTCGGTGGAAACACCATATATTTT.

The rearrangement joins TRBV29-1 to TRBJ2-2; 11 bases fit TRBD2. CDR1 and CDR2 (germline): SQVTM, ANQGSEA. The CDR3 sequence is 18 residues long. The V segment lost 4 bases and the J segment 5 bases; nucleotides outside the gene matches: 15. CDR3 in DNA: TGCAGCGTTGTAGTGATGAGTACTAGCGGGAGTCGGACCGGGGAGCTGTTTTTT. It specifies CSVVVMSTSGSRTGELFF.

The chain couples TRBV5-8 to TRBJ2-2; tentatively, D is TRBD2 (5 bases). Germline values: CDR1 SGHTS, CDR2 YDEGEE. The CDR3 is 14 amino acids. V was trimmed by 4 bases and J by 5 bases, leaving 12 bases between them. The CDR3 is CASSLTGETGELFF. CDR3 sequence (DNA): TGTGCCAGCAGCCTCACCGGGGAGACCGGGGAGCTGTTTTTT.

The DNA of the CDR3 is TGTGCCAGCGGATTACAGGGGGCTGGAAACACCATATATTTT. Its translation: CASGLQGAGNTIYF. This chain connects TRBV7-9 to TRBJ1-3; TRBD1 agrees at 8 bases. With V trimmed by 8 bases and J by 2 bases, 5 bases remained unmatched. The CDR3 consists of 14 residues. Germline V gene data show CDR1 as SEHNR and CDR2 as FQNEAQ (reference sequence). Filled out from reference TRBV7-9 and TRBJ1-3, the complete variable domain reads DTGVSQNPRHKITKRGQNVTFRCDPISEHNRLYWYRQTLGQGPEFLTYFQNEAQLEKSRLLSDRFSAERPKGSFSTLEIQRTEQGDSAMYLCASGLQGAGNTIYFGEGSWLTVV.

The chain combines TRBV9 with TRBJ2-1, with D perhaps matching TRBD1 (7 bases). Trimming removed 2 bases at V and 7 bases at J, with 16 bases between. The germline V gene encodes CDR1 SGDLS and CDR2 YYNGEE. The CDR3 runs 15 residues. The CDR3 spells CASSVLGGGGNEQFF. The DNA of the CDR3 is TGTGCCAGCAGCGTTTTAGGGGGCGGAGGGAATGAGCAGTTCTTC.

This clone came up a few times. J is TRBJ1-1 and V is TRBV5-6, with 8 bases aligning to TRBD1. CDR3 length equals 15 residues. Germline V lookup: CDR1 SGHDT, CDR2 YYEEEE. Unmatched junction bases numbered 8, after V lost 3 bases and J lost 4 bases. Here the CDR3 reads CASSSSQGDVTEAFF. DNA of the CDR3: TGTGCCAGCAGCTCCTCACAGGGGGACGTCACTGAAGCTTTCTTT.

This clone was observed once. The rearrangement uses TRBV7-9 and TRBJ2-7, with D hard to call. Trimming removed 11 bases from V and 2 bases from J, with 19 bases in between. The CDR3 totals 14 residues. Germline V gene data show CDR1 as SEHNR and CDR2 as FQNEAQ (reference sequence). For the CDR3, the DNA is TGTGCCTGCGCCCGAGACCAACCTACCTACGAGCAGTACTTC. Residues: CACARDQPTYEQYF. Full variable domain (rest looked up from reference TRBV7-9 and TRBJ2-7): DTGVSQNPRHKITKRGQNVTFRCDPISEHNRLYWYRQTLGQGPEFLTYFQNEAQLEKSRLLSDRFSAERPKGSFSTLEIQRTEQGDSAMYLCACARDQPTYEQYFGPGTRLTVT.

This chain uses TRBV19 with TRBJ1-4; D is uncertain. Trimming pared 6 bases from V and 2 bases from J, leaving 10 bases between. From germline, CDR1 is LNHDA and CDR2 SQIVND (reference sequence). CDR3 length: 14 residues. The CDR3 nucleotides are TGTGCCAGTAGCCCGACAAGGACTAATGAAAAACTGTTTTTT. Its protein is CASSPTRTNEKLFF.

V is TRBV5-6 and J is TRBJ1-2, with D hard to call. This CDR3 has 13 amino acids. The germline V and J ends were trimmed by 6 bases and 6 bases, with 15 bases remaining between them. The germline gives CDR1 SGHDT, CDR2 YYEEEE. The CDR3: CASIRGTGDGYTF. The CDR3 DNA reads as TGTGCCAGCATCCGAGGTACCGGAGATGGCTACACCTTC.

The rearrangement uses TRBV30 and TRBJ1-2; D not certain. Germline values: CDR1 GTSNPN, CDR2 SVGIG (reference sequence). This CDR3 has 13 residues. V shed 2 bases and J shed 2 bases, with 9 bases lying between them. The chain's CDR3 is CAWSPDGNYGYTF. The CDR3 DNA reads TGTGCCTGGAGTCCGGACGGGAACTATGGCTACACCTTC. Drawing the rest from reference TRBV30 and TRBJ1-2, the complete variable domain is SQTIHQWPATLVQPVGSPLSLECTVEGTSNPNLYWYRQAAGRGLQLLFYSVGIGQISSEVPQNLSASRPQDRQFILSSKKLLLSDSGFYLCAWSPDGNYGYTFGSGTRLTVV.

The genes are TRBV11-2 and TRBJ1-1, with D maybe TRBD1 (6 bases). The V gene lost 3 bases and the J gene lost 6 bases, with 17 bases spanning the gap. The CDR3 has 15 amino acids. Looked up from germline, CDR1 is SGHAT and CDR2 is FQNNGV. CDR3 amino acids: CASSFRQDGYSEAFF. As DNA, the CDR3 is TGTGCCAGCAGCTTCCGACAGGATGGTTACTCTGAAGCTTTCTTT.

Only a few counts were recorded for this clone. The chain carries TRBV7-2 and TRBJ2-3, with 8 positions matching TRBD1. The CDR3 totals 16 residues. Germline trimming cut 4 bases from V and 0 bases from J; bases unmatched to any gene: 6. Germline V gene data show CDR1 as SGHTA and CDR2 as FQGNSA. DNA for the CDR3: TGTGCCAGCAGCTACCTGGACAGGGCTAGCACAGATACGCAGTATTTT. It yields the protein CASSYLDRASTDTQYF. Full variable domain (remainder filled in from reference TRBV7-2 and TRBJ2-3): GAGVSQSPSNKVTEKGKDVELRCDPISGHTALYWYRQSLGQGLEFLIYFQGNSAPDKSGLPSDRFSAERTGGSVSTLTIQRTQQEDSAVYLCASSYLDRASTDTQYFGPGTRLTVL.

The chain uses TRBV6-6 and TRBJ1-5; 7 positions match TRBD1. The CDR3 is 16 residues long. CDR1 and CDR2 from the germline V gene are MNHNY and SVGAGI (reference sequence). Trimming cost V 0 bases and J 7 bases; bases outside gene matches: 9. Written as DNA, the CDR3 is TGTGCCAGCAGTTACTCGGTCGAGCAGGGGGAGCAGCCCCAGCATTTT. Translated, it gives CASSYSVEQGEQPQHF.

CDR3 bases: TGTGCCAGCAGCCCTCGGGGTACCGGGGAGCTGTTTTTT. Its translation is CASSPRGTGELFF. The V and J genes are TRBV6-5 and TRBJ2-2; D is perhaps TRBD2 (5 bases). The CDR3 is 13 amino acids. Trimming took 6 bases from V and 5 from J, leaving 10 bases between them. CDR1 and CDR2 (germline): MNHEY, SVGAGI.

This rearrangement joins TRBV29-1 to TRBJ2-4, with 7 bases that match TRBD1. The CDR3 extends over 14 amino acids. The J segment lost 0 bases and the V segment lost 6 bases, leaving 5 bases of the junction unmatched. Germline lookup yields CDR1 SQVTM and CDR2 ANQGSEA. The chain's CDR3 is CSVGTDLAKNIQYF. CDR3 DNA: TGCAGCGTAGGGACAGATTTAGCCAAAAACATTCAGTACTTC.

The V and J genes are TRBV19 and TRBJ1-2; D not certain. The CDR3 has 16 residues. CDR1 is LNHDA and CDR2 is SQIVND in the germline V gene (reference sequence). V dropped 3 bases and J dropped 8 bases, with 22 bases sitting between them. The CDR3: CASSISSDLPYAGYTF. The DNA for the CDR3 is TGTGCCAGTAGTATTTCGTCAGATCTCCCCTATGCGGGCTACACCTTC.

The V call is TRBV7-3, the J call TRBJ2-1, with 7 bases matching TRBD2. J lost 8 bases, V lost 4 bases, and 2 bases had no gene match. Germline V CDR1 and CDR2: SGHTA, FQGTGA. This CDR3 spans 12 amino acids. CDR3 sequence: CASSSTSDEQFF. For the CDR3, the DNA is TGTGCCAGCAGCTCCACTAGCGATGAGCAGTTCTTC.

The chain combines TRBV10-3 with TRBJ1-1; D not certain. The CDR3 runs to 15 residues. Trimming took off 7 bases at V and 0 bases at J, with 15 bases between the two ends. Germline loops: CDR1 ENHRY, CDR2 SYGVKD. As DNA, the CDR3 is TGTGCCATCAAACCCGAGGGAGGTCTGAACACTGAAGCTTTCTTT. This translates into CAIKPEGGLNTEAFF.

The V gene is TRBV18, the J gene TRBJ1-4; TRBD1 is a possible D gene (6 bases). The V and J ends lost 5 bases and 8 bases respectively, with 15 bases between them. Per germline, CDR1 KGHSH and CDR2 LQKENI. The CDR3 is 14 residues long. The CDR3 DNA reads as TGTGCCAGCTCAATAGGGGGGAACGAAGAAAAACTGTTTTTT. Its translation: CASSIGGNEEKLFF.

The CDR3 loop reads CASSLESGVRKDTQYF. The CDR3 coding sequence is TGCGCCAGCAGCTTGGAGTCGGGGGTGCGTAAAGATACGCAGTATTTT. This chain links TRBV5-1 with TRBJ2-3, with D maybe TRBD2 (6 bases). The CDR3 is 16 residues long. The V gene lost 0 bases and the J gene lost 5 bases, with 16 bases spanning the gap. CDR1 is SGHRS, CDR2 YFSETQ, per germline.

The V call is TRBV14, the J call TRBJ1-5; no firm D call. The CDR3 runs to 13 residues. The germline V and J ends were trimmed by 1 base and 7 bases, with 8 bases remaining between them. In germline, CDR1 is SGHDN, CDR2 FVKESK. CDR3 in amino acids: CASSQGEFQPQHF. The CDR3, as DNA: TGTGCCAGCAGCCAAGGGGAATTCCAGCCCCAGCATTTT.

The chain combines TRBV19 with TRBJ2-1; maybe TRBD2 (5 bases). CDR1 and CDR2 from the germline V gene are LNHDA and SQIVND (reference sequence). The CDR3 runs 17 residues. V gave up 5 bases and J gave up 0 bases, with 17 bases separating them. CDR3 coding DNA: TGTGCCAGTAGTCCCAGGCGCGGGTCGAGCTCCTACAATGAGCAGTTCTTC. As protein: CASSPRRGSSSYNEQFF.